This T cell receptor beta chain was identified during a study of T cells in narcolepsy. Overall study results and limits: Healthy controls reportedly lacked the autoreactive clonotypes serially found in patients' blood. No autoreactive T cell clone sequences appeared in some memory CD4+ repertoires.

Concerning this clone: The antigen is unknown.

From germline, CDR1 is SQVTM and CDR2 ANQGSEA. The V and J ends lost 3 bases and 3 bases respectively, with 9 bases between them. This CDR3 contains 13 residues. TCRdb's copy holds only in-frame clones and misses some; the assay was immunoSEQ multiplex PCR. The data hold just under 30,000 clones, with 70% to 90% observed a single time. This TCR was recovered from a human donor in good health. What was sequenced was memory (CD45RA-) CD4+ T cells from blood. The rearrangement links TRBV29-1 to TRBJ2-1; D perhaps matches TRBD2 (5 bases). The DNA of the CDR3 is TGCAGCGTTGACTCGGGGAACTACAATGAGCAGTTCTTC. It encodes CSVDSGNYNEQFF.